This TCR beta chain was recovered during a study of OX40 agonist ivuxolimab in advanced cancers. In the study overall: Ivuxolimab was a fully human IgG2 agonistic monoclonal antibody targeting the costimulatory receptor OX40 (CD134). Intravenous ivuxolimab was administered to patients every 2 weeks at six dose levels: 0.01, 0.1, 0.3, 1.5, 3 and 10 mg/kg. Of the 50 to 55 dose-escalation patients, hepatocellular carcinoma was present in 19, melanoma in approximately 15, renal cell carcinoma in 9 and head and neck cancer in 9. In the dose-escalation cohort, 82.7% of patients were male, and the mean age was approximately 64 years, with a range of 23 to 79. Patients were allowed to have had prior anti-PD-1, anti-PD-L1 or anti-CTLA-4 therapy, and 40% of the dose-escalation patients had previously received checkpoint inhibitors. Three dose-escalation patients achieved partial responses, one with hepatocellular carcinoma and two with cutaneous melanoma. The point of sequencing TCRbeta in the periphery was to test whether ivuxolimab changed TCR sequence diversity and drove clonal T-cell expansion. The monotherapy dose-escalation portion (N ≈ 50 patients) of the phase I ivuxolimab trial is reported in the paper.

Overall study outcomes, separate from this receptor: The antigen specificity of the peripheral T cells that underwent clonal expansion was not determined. Partial responders in the 0.1-3.0 mg/kg groups had among the lowest normalized peripheral clonal expansion, especially among CD8+ T cells. After ivuxolimab, CD8+ T cells had more expanded clones than CD4+ T cells on average. Low levels of normalized T-cell clonal expansion were also seen in some nonresponding patients. Clonal expansion of both CD4+ and CD8+ blood T cells was observed from baseline to week 6 at doses 0.1 to 3.0 mg/kg.

The trial excluded patients who had a history of autoimmune disease or who were on systemic immunosuppression. Peripheral blood for TCR sequencing was collected from all dose cohorts at baseline, on cycle 4 day 1, and on cycle 7 day 1. Samples were obtained from an open-label, multicenter, first-in-human phase I dose-escalation trial of ivuxolimab. Adults with locally advanced or metastatic head and neck squamous cell, hepatocellular, melanoma or renal cell carcinoma were enrolled in the trial. CD4+ and CD8+ T cells were sorted separately from peripheral blood before TCR sequencing. Counted from cysteine to phenylalanine, this CDR3 has 15 amino acids. The kept DNA is CDR3 alone, 45 bases in frame from the first base. V is cut by 6 bases and J by 9 bases, and the space between the germline ends is 24 bases. CDR1 and CDR2 are drawn from the germline V gene (reference sequence): SGHNT, YYREEE. Of note for this clone: No antigen is known for it. The record has no base qualities; no much larger clone is one base away.

Genomic DNA was extracted from sorted cells for sequencing of the TCRbeta CDR3 region. The immunoSEQ Assay was used for sequencing of TCRbeta CDR3 regions. What TCRdb holds here is the immuneACCESS table cut down to in-frame rearrangements. Part of the clones is not present; checked against another copy, under half of the missing clones reflect an unresolved V gene, and the others are unexplained. The sample table contains 55,000 to 70,000 clones; only one count was recorded for about 83% of them. The ten largest clones take up roughly 2.7% of the sample. This TCR came from an adult with an advanced solid tumor such as melanoma, head and neck, liver or kidney cancer. The specimen comprised CD4+ or CD8+ T cells sorted from blood, sampled in a trial of the OX40 agonist ivuxolimab. The chain is assembled from TRBV5-4 and TRBJ1-2; no confident D gene assignment can be made. The encoded CDR3 is CASIARVGLPGCYTF. The DNA sequence is as follows: TGTGCCAGCATCGCACGGGTAGGGCTACCTGGGTGCTACACCTTC.